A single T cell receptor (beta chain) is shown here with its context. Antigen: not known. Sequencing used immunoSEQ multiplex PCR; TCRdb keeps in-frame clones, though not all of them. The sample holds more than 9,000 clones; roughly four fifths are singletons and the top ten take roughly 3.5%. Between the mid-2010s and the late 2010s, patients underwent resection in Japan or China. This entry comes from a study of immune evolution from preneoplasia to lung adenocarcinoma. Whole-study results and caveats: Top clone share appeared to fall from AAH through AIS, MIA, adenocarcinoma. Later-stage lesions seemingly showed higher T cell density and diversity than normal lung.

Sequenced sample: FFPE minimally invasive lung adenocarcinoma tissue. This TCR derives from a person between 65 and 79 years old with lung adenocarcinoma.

The CDR3 protein is CASSLSPRATEAFF. In DNA form, the CDR3 reads TGCGCCAGCAGCTTATCCCCACGGGCCACTGAAGCTTTCTTT. The chain uses TRBV5-1 and TRBJ1-1; D unclear. The germline V and J ends were trimmed by 2 bases and 4 bases, with 12 bases remaining between them. CDR1 and CDR2 from the germline V gene are SGHRS and YFSETQ. This CDR3 region has 14 residues.